The clone carrying this TCR beta chain was seen only once. The sample comes from a study of OX40 agonist ivuxolimab in advanced cancers. As for the study in general: The study treated patients with ivuxolimab, an agonistic anti-OX40 (CD134) antibody. Patient treatment consisted of intravenous ivuxolimab administration every 2 weeks at 0.01 to 10 mg/kg. Treatment received earlier with anti-PD-1, anti-PD-L1 or anti-CTLA-4 agents was allowed, and around 36% had some.

The CDR3 covers 14 residues. Germline V gene data show CDR1 as MNHEY and CDR2 as SVGAGI. The V end lost 6 bases, the J end lost 2 bases, and 13 bases lay between the germline ends. Clones were read by immunoSEQ multiplex PCR, and TCRdb kept only the in-frame ones, dropping some. The data contain 50,000 to 70,000 clones, around 86% of them singletons. V usage is TRBV6-5 and J usage is TRBJ1-2; D may be TRBD1 (5 bases). Source: CD4+ or CD8+ T cells sorted from blood, taken in a trial of the OX40 agonist ivuxolimab. The clonotype was recovered from an adult with an advanced solid tumor such as melanoma, head and neck, liver or kidney cancer. In DNA, the CDR3 is TGTGCCAGCAGCAGTACGACAGACAACTATGGCTACACCTTC. Amino acid sequence: CASSSTTDNYGYTF.